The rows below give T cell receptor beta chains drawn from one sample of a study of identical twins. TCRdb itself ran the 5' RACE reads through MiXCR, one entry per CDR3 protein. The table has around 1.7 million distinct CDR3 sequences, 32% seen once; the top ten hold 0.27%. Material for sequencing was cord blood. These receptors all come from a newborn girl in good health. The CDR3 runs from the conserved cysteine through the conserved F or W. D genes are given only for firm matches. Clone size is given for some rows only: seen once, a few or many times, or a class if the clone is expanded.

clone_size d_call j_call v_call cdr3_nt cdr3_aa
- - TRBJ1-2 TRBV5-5 TGTGCCAGCAGCTTGATCTCGGGGACTAACTATGGCTACACCTTC CASSLISGTNYGYTF
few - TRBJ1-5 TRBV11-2 TGTGCCAGCAGTTACGGGACACAAAATCAGCCCCAGCATTTT CASSYGTQNQPQHF
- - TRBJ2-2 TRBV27 TGTGCCAGCAGTCCGACCCGCACCGGGGAGCTGTTTTTT CASSPTRTGELFF
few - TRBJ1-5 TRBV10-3 TGTGCCATCAGTGAGTCTTGGGGGGGTGGGGGCAATCAGCCCCAGCATTTT CAISESWGGGGNQPQHF
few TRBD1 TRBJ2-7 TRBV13 TGTGCCAGCAGCTTAGAACGAACAGGGGGCAAATACGAGCAGTACTTC CASSLERTGGKYEQYF
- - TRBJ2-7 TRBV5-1 TGCGCCAGCAGCTGGGGAGTCGGCTCCTACGAGCAGTACTTC CASSWGVGSYEQYF
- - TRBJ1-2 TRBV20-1 TGCAGTGCTAGCCCGGCAGACTATGGCTACACCTTC CSASPADYGYTF
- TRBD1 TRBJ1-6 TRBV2 TGTGCCAGCCCTCGGGACAGGGATTCACCCCTCCACTTT CASPRDRDSPLHF
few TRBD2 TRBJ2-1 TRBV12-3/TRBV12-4 TGTGCCAGCAGTTTCCCCGGGAGCGGGAGGGCCTACAATGAGCAGTTCTTC CASSFPGSGRAYNEQFF
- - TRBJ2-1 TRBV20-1 TGCAGTGCTTCGAAGGGGTGGGAGCAGTTCTTC CSASKGWEQFF
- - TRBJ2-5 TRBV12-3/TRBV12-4 TGTGCCAGCACCGGCCCCGGGGTGGAGACCCAGTACTTC CASTGPGVETQYF
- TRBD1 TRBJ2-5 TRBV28 TGTGCCAGCAATTCCACCGGGACAGGGAGAGAGACCCAGTACTTC CASNSTGTGRETQYF
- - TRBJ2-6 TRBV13 TGTGCCAGCAGCTTCGACGGGGGCTCTGGGGCCAACGTCCTGACTTTC CASSFDGGSGANVLTF
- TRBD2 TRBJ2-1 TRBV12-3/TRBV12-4 TGTGCCAGCAGTTTACGGGGGAGGGCCTCTTTCCATGAGCAGTTCTTC CASSLRGRASFHEQFF
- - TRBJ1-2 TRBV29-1 TGCGTTGGAAGGGAAAGGGGCCACACCTTC CVGRERGHTF
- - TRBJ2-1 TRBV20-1 TGCAGTGCTCCCACTAGGACCGGTATGGGTGAGCAGTTCTTC CSAPTRTGMGEQFF
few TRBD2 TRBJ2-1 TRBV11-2 TGTGCCAGCAGTCCAGGCTTATGGACTAGCGTCGACAATGAGCAGTTCTTC CASSPGLWTSVDNEQFF
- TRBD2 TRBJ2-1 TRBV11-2 TGTGCCAGCCAACTAGCGGGTGTCTACAATGAGCAGTTCTTC CASQLAGVYNEQFF
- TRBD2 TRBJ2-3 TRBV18 TGTGCCAGCTCACCGGGACTAGCGGGAGCCGGCACAGATACGCAGTATTTT CASSPGLAGAGTDTQYF
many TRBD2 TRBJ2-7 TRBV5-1 TGTGCCAGCAGTTTGGGCGGGGGCTCCTACGAGCAGTACTTC CASSLGGGSYEQYF
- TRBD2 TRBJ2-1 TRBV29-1 TGCAGCGTTGATCCCGCCGGGGGGACTCTGAATGAGCAGTTCTTC CSVDPAGGTLNEQFF
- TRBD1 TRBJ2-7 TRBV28 TGTGCCAGTAGTACTTTTTGGGACAGGGGGTCCTACGAGCAGTACTTC CASSTFWDRGSYEQYF
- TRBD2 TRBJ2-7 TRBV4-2 TGTGCCAGCAGCCCCCGACTAGCGGGGGGGCTCGAGCAGTACTTC CASSPRLAGGLEQYF
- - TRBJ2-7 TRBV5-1 TGCGCCAGCAGCTTGGCTGGGGGGGCCAATGAGCAGTACTTC CASSLAGGANEQYF
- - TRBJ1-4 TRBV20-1 TGCAGTGCTAGTAACAGCAGGACTGAAAAACTGTTTTTT CSASNSRTEKLFF
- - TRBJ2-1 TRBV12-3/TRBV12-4 TGTGCCAGCAGGTGGGCAGGGGAACAGTTCTTC CASRWAGEQFF
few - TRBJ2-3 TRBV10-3 TGTGCCATCAGTGATCCGGGGCTAAGAGGTGGAGATACGCAGTATTTT CAISDPGLRGGDTQYF
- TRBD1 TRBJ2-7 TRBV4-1 TGCGCCAGCAGCCTCCGACAGGGAATCTCCTACGAGCAGTACTTC CASSLRQGISYEQYF
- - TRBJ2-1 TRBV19 TGTGCCAGTAGCCGTTGGCAGGGGGGGGACAATGAGCAGTTCTTC CASSRWQGGDNEQFF
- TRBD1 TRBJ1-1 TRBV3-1 TGTGCCAGCAGCCAAAGCCTGACAGGGTCGAACACTGAAGCTTTCTTT CASSQSLTGSNTEAFF
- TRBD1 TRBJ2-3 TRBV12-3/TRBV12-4 TGTGCCAGCAGTTGGGGGACAGGGGTCACAGATACGCAGTATTTT CASSWGTGVTDTQYF
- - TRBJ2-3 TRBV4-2 TGTGCCAGCAGCCAAGACCCGGGGACAAGGGGAGATACGCAGTATTTT CASSQDPGTRGDTQYF
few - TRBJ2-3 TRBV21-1 TGTGCCAGCAGCAAAACCCCCTTTTTAGGGAGGGAGGGGGGCACAGATACGCAGTATTTT CASSKTPFLGREGGTDTQYF
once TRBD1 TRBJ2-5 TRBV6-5 TGTGCCAGCAGTTACTTCCAGGGGGATAGGGAGACCCAGTACTTC CASSYFQGDRETQYF
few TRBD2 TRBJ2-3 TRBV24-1 TGTGCCACCAGTGTGGTCACTAGCGGGAAGTCAGATACGCAGTATTTT CATSVVTSGKSDTQYF
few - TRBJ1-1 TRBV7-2 TGTGCCAGCAGCTTACAGGGGAGCGTGAACACTGAAGCTTTCTTT CASSLQGSVNTEAFF
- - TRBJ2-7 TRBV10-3 TGTGCCATCAGCTCGTTAGACACTTACCCCTACGAGCAGTACTTC CAISSLDTYPYEQYF
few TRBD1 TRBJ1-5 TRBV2 TGTGCCAGCAGTGTACAGGGGGGCGGACAGCCCCAGCATTTT CASSVQGGGQPQHF
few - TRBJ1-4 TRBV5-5 TGTGCCAGCAGTCCTCTCGGAGGGGGGAATGAAAAACTGTTTTTT CASSPLGGGNEKLFF
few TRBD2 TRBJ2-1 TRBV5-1 TGCGCCAGCAGCTCACTATGGCGGGGGTCGGGGATAGGTGAGCAGTTCTTC CASSSLWRGSGIGEQFF
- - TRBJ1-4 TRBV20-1 TGCAGCCCAGAAGGGGCAACTAATGAAAAACTGTTTTTT CSPEGATNEKLFF
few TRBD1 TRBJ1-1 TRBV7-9 TGTGCCAGCACCAGGACAGGAACTGAAGCTTTCTTT CASTRTGTEAFF
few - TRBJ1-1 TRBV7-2 TGTGCCAGCAGCTTAGCGCCGGACTGGAACACTGAAGCTTTCTTT CASSLAPDWNTEAFF
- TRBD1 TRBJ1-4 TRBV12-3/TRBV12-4 TGTGCCAGCAGGACAGGGGGAAAGGAAAAACTGTTTTTT CASRTGGKEKLFF
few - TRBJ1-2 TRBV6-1 TGTGCCAGCACCGAGACTCAGGTCTATGGCTACACCTTC CASTETQVYGYTF
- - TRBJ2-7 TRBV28 TGTGCCAGCAGCACCATGAGGAATGAGCAGTACTTC CASSTMRNEQYF
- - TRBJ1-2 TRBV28 TGTGCCAGCAGTTTTCCTGGGATCGATGGCTACACCTTC CASSFPGIDGYTF
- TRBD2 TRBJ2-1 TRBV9 TGTGCCAGCAACTCAAGAGGGGGACTAGCGTACAATGAGCAGTTCTTC CASNSRGGLAYNEQFF
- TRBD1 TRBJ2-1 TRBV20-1 TGCAGTGCTAGGGCCCCCGGGACAGGGGGCAATGAGCAGTTCTTC CSARAPGTGGNEQFF
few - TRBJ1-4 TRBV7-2 TGTGCCAGCAGCTTAGCTGGGACCTCAAGGGAAAAACTGTTTTTT CASSLAGTSREKLFF
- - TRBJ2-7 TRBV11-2 TGTGCCAGCAGCTTTTCCAAGGGCTACACCTACAATGAGCAGTACTTC CASSFSKGYTYNEQYF
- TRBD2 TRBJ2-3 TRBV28 TGTGCCAGCAGTCGCCCCTTGACTAGCGGGAGAAGAACGCAGTATTTT CASSRPLTSGRRTQYF
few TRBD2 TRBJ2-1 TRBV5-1 TGCGCCAGCAAAGGAGGGAGCGGGAGCGATGAGCAGTTCTTC CASKGGSGSDEQFF
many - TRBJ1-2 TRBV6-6 TGTGCCAGCAGTTACTCCGCGGAATACTATGGCTACACCTTC CASSYSAEYYGYTF
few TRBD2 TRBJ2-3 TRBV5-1 TGCGCCAGCAGCGCTCTAGCGGGAGGAGTGCAAGATACGCAGTATTTT CASSALAGGVQDTQYF
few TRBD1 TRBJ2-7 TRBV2 TGTGCCAGCACCGGGACAGGGGTCTACGAGCAGTACTTC CASTGTGVYEQYF
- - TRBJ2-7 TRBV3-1 TGTGCCAGCAGCCAAGGGAATTCCAACAATGAGCAGTACTTC CASSQGNSNNEQYF
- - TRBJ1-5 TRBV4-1 TGCGCCAGCAGCCAAGGGACGGGGGGGTTGGTCAATCAGCCCCAGCATTTT CASSQGTGGLVNQPQHF
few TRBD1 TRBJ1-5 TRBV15 TGTGCCACCAGCAGCGGACAGGGGTGGCTTGGCAATCAGCCCCAGCATTTT CATSSGQGWLGNQPQHF